This T cell receptor beta chain was found in a study of CD8+ T cells in alopecia areata. Germline CDR1 is GTSNPN and CDR2 is SVGIG (reference sequence). CDR3 length equals 12 residues. Trimming stripped 5 bases from V and 6 bases from J, with 10 bases between. Isolated RNA was reverse transcribed into cDNA used as the sequencing template. Produced via immunoSEQ multiplex PCR; TCRdb's table is partial and in-frame only. Of over 95,000 clones in the sample, roughly two fifths are singletons; the top ten hold roughly 1.3%. V usage is TRBV30 and J usage is TRBJ2-2, with TRBD1 as a possible D gene (6 bases). Sequenced sample: CD4+ T cells sorted from blood. This sequence originates from a human donor with alopecia areata. CDR3 sequence: CAWARGAGELFF. The CDR3 coding sequence is TGTGCCTGGGCCAGGGGCGCCGGGGAGCTGTTTTTT. Based on the CDR3 plus reference TRBV30 and TRBJ2-2, the full variable domain is SQTIHQWPATLVQPVGSPLSLECTVEGTSNPNLYWYRQAAGRGLQLLFYSVGIGQISSEVPQNLSASRPQDRQFILSSKKLLLSDSGFYLCAWARGAGELFFGEGSRLTVL.